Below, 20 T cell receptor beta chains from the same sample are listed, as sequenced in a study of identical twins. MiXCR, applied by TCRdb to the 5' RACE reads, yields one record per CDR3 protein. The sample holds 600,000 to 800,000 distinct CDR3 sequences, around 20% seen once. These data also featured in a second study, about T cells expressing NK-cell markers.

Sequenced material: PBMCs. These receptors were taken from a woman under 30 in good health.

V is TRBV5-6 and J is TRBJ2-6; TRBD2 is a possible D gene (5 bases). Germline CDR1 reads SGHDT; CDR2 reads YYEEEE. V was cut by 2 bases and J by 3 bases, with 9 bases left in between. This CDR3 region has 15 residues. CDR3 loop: CASSFGVDGANVLTF. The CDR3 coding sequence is TGTGCCAGCAGCTTCGGGGTTGATGGGGCCAACGTCCTGACTTTC.

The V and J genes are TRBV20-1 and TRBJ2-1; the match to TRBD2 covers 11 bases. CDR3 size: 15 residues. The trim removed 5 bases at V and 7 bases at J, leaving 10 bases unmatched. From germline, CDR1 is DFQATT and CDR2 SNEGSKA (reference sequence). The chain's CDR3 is CSALDPLAGGNEQFF. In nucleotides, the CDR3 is TGCAGTGCTTTAGACCCCCTAGCGGGAGGAAATGAGCAGTTCTTC.

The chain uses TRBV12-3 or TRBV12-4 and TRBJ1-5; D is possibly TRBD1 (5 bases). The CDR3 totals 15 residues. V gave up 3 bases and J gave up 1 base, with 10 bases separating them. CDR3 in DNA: TGTGCCAGCAGTTTCGGTCGGGACAGCAATCAGCCCCAGCATTTT. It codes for CASSFGRDSNQPQHF.

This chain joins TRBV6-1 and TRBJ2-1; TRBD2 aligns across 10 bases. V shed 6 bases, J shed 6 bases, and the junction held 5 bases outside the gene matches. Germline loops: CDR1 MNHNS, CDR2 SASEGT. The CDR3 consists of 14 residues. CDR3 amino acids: CASRASGSINEQFF. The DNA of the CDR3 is TGTGCCAGCAGAGCTAGCGGGAGTATCAATGAGCAGTTCTTC.

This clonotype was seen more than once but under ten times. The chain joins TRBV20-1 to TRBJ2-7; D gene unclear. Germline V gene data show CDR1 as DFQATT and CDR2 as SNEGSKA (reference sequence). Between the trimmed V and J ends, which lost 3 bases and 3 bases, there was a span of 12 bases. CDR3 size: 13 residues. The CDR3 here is CSASRADGYEQYF. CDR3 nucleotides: TGCAGTGCTAGCCGGGCGGACGGCTACGAGCAGTACTTC.

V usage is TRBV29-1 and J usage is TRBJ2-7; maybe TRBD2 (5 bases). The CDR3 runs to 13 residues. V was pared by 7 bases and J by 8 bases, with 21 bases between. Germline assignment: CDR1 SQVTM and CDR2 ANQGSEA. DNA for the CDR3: TGCAGCGCCATTAATAGCTCGGGGTCAAAGCAGTACTTC. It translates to CSAINSSGSKQYF.

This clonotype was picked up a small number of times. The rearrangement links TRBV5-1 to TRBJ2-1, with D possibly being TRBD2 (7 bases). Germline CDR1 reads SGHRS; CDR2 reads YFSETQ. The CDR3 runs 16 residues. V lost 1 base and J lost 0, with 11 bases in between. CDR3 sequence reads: CASSLYGGASYNEQFF. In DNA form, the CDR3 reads TGCGCCAGCAGCTTGTATGGGGGGGCCTCCTACAATGAGCAGTTCTTC.

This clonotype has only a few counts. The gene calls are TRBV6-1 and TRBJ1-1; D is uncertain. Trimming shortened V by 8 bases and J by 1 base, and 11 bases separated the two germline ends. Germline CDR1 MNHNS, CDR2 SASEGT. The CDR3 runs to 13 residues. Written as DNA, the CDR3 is TGTGCCAGCCGGGAAACATCGAACACTGAAGCTTTCTTT. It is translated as CASRETSNTEAFF.

DNA of the CDR3: TGTGCCACCAGTGATAGTCGAGCGGGAGAAGGAGATACGCAGTATTTT. Translating it yields CATSDSRAGEGDTQYF. The J gene is TRBJ2-3, the V gene TRBV24-1, with 8 bases fitting TRBD2. V gave up 3 bases and J gave up 5 bases; unmatched junction bases: 9. CDR1 KGHDR and CDR2 SFDVKD come from the germline V gene. The CDR3 totals 16 residues.

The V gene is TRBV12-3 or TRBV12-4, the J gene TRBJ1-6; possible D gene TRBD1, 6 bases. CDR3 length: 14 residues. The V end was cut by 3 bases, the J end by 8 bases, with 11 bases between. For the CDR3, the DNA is TGTGCCAGCAGTTTTGCGGGGGCGGATTCACCCCTCCACTTT. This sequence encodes CASSFAGADSPLHF.

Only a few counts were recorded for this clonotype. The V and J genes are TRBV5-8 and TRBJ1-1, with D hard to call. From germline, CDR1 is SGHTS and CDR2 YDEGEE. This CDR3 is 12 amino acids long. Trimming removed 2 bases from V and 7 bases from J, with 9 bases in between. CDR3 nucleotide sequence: TGTGCCAGCAGCTTCTCTAGTTTTGAAGCTTTCTTT. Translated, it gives CASSFSSFEAFF.

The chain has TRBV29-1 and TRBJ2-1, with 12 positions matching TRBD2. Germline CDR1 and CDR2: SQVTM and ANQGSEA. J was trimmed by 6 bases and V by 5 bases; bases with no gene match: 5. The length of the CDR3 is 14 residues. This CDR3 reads CSVRLAGVSNEQFF. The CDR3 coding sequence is TGCAGCGTTCGACTAGCGGGAGTGAGCAATGAGCAGTTCTTC.

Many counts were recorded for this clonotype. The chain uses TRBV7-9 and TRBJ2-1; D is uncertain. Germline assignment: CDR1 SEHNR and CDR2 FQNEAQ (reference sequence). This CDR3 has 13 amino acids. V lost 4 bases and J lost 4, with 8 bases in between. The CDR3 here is CASSSRVYNEQFF. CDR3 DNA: TGTGCCAGCAGCTCCCGAGTTTACAATGAGCAGTTCTTC.

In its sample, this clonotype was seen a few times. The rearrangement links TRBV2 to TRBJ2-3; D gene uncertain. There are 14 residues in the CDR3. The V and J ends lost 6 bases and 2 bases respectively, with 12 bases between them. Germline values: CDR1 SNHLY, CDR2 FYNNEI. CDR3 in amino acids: CASRPSGYTDTQYF. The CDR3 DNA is TGTGCCAGCAGACCTAGTGGTTACACAGATACGCAGTATTTT.

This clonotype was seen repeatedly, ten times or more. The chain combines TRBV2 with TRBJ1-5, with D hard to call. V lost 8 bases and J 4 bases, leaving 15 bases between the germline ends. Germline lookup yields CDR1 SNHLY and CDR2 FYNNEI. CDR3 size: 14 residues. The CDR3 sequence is CASSGEPVNQPQHF. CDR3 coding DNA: TGTGCCAGCTCCGGCGAACCGGTAAATCAGCCCCAGCATTTT. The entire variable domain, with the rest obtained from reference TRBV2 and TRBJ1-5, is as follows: EPEVTQTPSHQVTQMGQEVILRCVPISNHLYFYWYRQILGQKVEFLVSFYNNEISEKSEIFDDQFSVERPDGSNFTLKIRSTKLEDSAMYFCASSGEPVNQPQHFGDGTRLSIL.

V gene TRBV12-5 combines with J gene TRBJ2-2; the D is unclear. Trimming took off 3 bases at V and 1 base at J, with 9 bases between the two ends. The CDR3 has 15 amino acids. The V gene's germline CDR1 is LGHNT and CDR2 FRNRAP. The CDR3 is CASGFGQLNTGELFF. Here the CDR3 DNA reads TGTGCTAGTGGTTTTGGGCAGTTGAACACCGGGGAGCTGTTTTTT.

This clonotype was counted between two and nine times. The CDR3 loop reads CASASSLGSGNTIYF. CDR3 in DNA: TGTGCTAGTGCCTCCTCTCTGGGCTCTGGAAACACCATATATTTT. This rearrangement joins TRBV12-5 to TRBJ1-3; no definite D call. This CDR3 has 15 amino acids. CDR1 and CDR2 from the germline V gene are LGHNT and FRNRAP. The V and J ends lost 7 bases and 0 bases respectively, with 13 bases between them. Based on the CDR3 plus reference TRBV12-5 and TRBJ1-3, the full variable domain is DARVTQTPRHKVTEMGQEVTMRCQPILGHNTVFWYRQTMMQGLELLAYFRNRAPLDDSGMPKDRFSAEMPDATLATLKIQPSEPRDSAVYFCASASSLGSGNTIYFGEGSWLTVV.

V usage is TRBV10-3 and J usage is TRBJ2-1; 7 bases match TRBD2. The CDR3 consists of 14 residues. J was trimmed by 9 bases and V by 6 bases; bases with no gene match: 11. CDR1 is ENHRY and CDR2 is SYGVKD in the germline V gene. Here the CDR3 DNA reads TGTGCCATCAGCATCGGGACTACCAGTGGTGAGCAGTTCTTC. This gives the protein CAISIGTTSGEQFF.

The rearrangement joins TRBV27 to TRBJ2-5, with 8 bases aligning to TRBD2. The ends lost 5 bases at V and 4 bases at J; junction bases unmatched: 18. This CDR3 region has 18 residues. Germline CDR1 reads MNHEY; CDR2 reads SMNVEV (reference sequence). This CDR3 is CASSTRGGPWAGGETQYF. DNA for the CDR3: TGTGCCAGCAGTACACGGGGGGGCCCCTGGGCGGGGGGAGAGACCCAGTACTTC.

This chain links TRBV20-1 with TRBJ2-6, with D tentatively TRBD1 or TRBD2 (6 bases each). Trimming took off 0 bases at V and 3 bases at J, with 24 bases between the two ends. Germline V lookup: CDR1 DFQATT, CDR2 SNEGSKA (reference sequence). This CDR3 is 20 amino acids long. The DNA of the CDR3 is TGCAGTGCTAGAGACCCGAACGCCAGACGAGGGGGAGGTGGGGCCAACGTCCTGACTTTC. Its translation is CSARDPNARRGGGGANVLTF.